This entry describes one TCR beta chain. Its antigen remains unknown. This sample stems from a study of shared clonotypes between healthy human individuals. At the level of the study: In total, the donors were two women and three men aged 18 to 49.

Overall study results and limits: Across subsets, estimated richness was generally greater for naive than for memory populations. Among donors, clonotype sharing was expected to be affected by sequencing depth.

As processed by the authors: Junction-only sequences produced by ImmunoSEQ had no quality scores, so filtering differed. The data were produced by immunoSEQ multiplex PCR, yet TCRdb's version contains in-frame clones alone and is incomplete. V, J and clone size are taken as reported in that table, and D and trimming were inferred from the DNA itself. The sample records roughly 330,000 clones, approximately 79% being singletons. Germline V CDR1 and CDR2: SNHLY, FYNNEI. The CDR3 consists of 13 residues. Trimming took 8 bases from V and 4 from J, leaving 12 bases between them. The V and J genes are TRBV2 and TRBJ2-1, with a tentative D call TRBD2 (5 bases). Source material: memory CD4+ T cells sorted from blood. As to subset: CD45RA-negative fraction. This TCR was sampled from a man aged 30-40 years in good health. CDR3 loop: CASASGLYNEQFF. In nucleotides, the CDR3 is TGTGCCAGCGCTTCTGGACTGTACAATGAGCAGTTCTTC.